This T cell receptor beta chain appears in the sequencing data of a study of blood T cell repertoires in COVID-19 (TCRdb year 2020). In the study overall: Samples from collaborators originated in the United States, Italy and Spain and spanned both the acute and convalescent phases of COVID-19. The sample metadata nearly always contained a de-identified subject ID, COVID-19 status, age in years and sex. Where available, HLA class I and class II types were obtained from metadata supplied by the sample provider rather than from assay-based typing. The repertoires were made available in a free public database intended to serve as a resource for research on the immune response to SARS-CoV-2. The dataset comprised deeply sampled blood TCRbeta repertoires from subjects exposed to, actively infected with, or recovered from COVID-19. The material from the prospective study consisted of cDNA or gDNA derived from T cells, B-cell-depleted T cells, or PBMCs. Samples were obtained from the ongoing ImmuneRACE study (first 160 participants) and from 1,254 subjects provided by 6 global collaborators. The investigation overall reported the following: The quantity of clinical and demographic metadata differed by source and by participant and was supplied without curation.

TCRbeta CDR3 regions were amplified from genomic DNA by means of the immunoSEQ Assay, a bias-controlled multiplex PCR. The authors' pipeline ran thus. Nucleated cell counts per sample were estimated from amplification of reference gene primers within the assay. Sequence reads were collapsed and filtered to measure the absolute abundance of every unique TCRbeta CDR3 rearrangement. Productive Simpson clonality was computed per sample as the square root of Simpson's diversity index over productive rearrangements. TCRdb took over this immuneACCESS table, retaining in-frame rearrangements with V and J assigned. Such tables are incomplete; in checked studies, under half of the missing clones stem from an unresolved V gene, and the remainder is unexplained. V, J and clone size are taken as reported in that table, and D and trimming were inferred from the DNA itself. Across this sample there are about 90,000 clones, with about 90% seen only once. About 1.8% of the sample lies in the top ten.

Comments on this clone: Its antigen target is currently unknown. No much larger clonotype is one base removed from it; base qualities were not supplied.

Each collaborating institution followed its own protocols to collect whole blood in K2EDTA tubes. Collaborator samples were shipped for TCRbeta analysis as frozen whole blood, isolated PBMCs, or DNA extracted from either sample type. Trimming takes 2 bases from V and 2 bases from J, and the germline ends sit 13 bases apart. For CDR1 and CDR2, the germline V gene lists SGHTA and FQGNSA. From cysteine to phenylalanine, the CDR3 is 15 amino acids long. Solely the CDR3 DNA is kept, with 45 bases framed from the first base. This sequence was found in a human donor with active COVID-19. The donor label of this sample is uncertain. The specimen was peripheral blood. The V and J genes are TRBV7-2 and TRBJ2-7; TRBD2 might be the D gene, on 5 matching bases. The CDR3 sequence is CASSLLPSTTYEQYF. The base sequence is TGTGCCAGCAGCTTACTACCCTCGACTACCTACGAGCAGTACTTC.